Below are 8 T cell receptor beta chains sequenced from a single sample in a study of cytomegalovirus exposure and HLA in healthy donors. The study ran its PCR with 60 Vbeta and 13 Jbeta primers. The repertoire was sequenced with immunoSEQ multiplex PCR; TCRdb's copy has only in-frame clones and lacks some. The sample consists of approximately 130,000 clones, approximately 84% of them appearing once. The sequencing input was PBMCs. Receptors originate from a boy between 2 and 15 years old in good health and CMV-seronegative.

This clone turned up a few times. The chain is built from TRBV6-1 and TRBJ2-7; 11 bases are shared with TRBD1. The CDR3 totals 15 residues. V lost 9 bases and J lost 7; bases outside the gene matches: 14. Germline V gives CDR1 MNHNS, CDR2 SASEGT. CDR3 in DNA: TGTGCCAGTGGTTCCGATGGGACAGGGGGTAATGAGCAGTACTTC. The encoded protein is CASGSDGTGGNEQYF.

Here the CDR3 reads CASSYQGYGYTF. The CDR3 bases are TGTGCCAGCAGTTACCAGGGCTATGGCTACACCTTC. This chain joins TRBV6-7 and TRBJ1-2; maybe TRBD1 (5 bases). TRBV6-7 is assigned to the ORF class and has an uncertain function. The CDR3 is made up of 12 amino acids. V dropped 2 bases and J dropped 4 bases, with 5 bases sitting between them.

The chain uses TRBV30 and TRBJ1-2; D possibly corresponds to TRBD1 (5 bases). V was pared by 4 bases and J by 2 bases, with 20 bases between. The CDR3 has 16 residues. The germline CDR1 and CDR2 sequences are GTSNPN and SVGIG (reference sequence). The CDR3 nucleotides are TGTGCCTGGACAAAAACTACAACAGGTCCCAACTATGGCTACACCTTC. It specifies CAWTKTTTGPNYGYTF.

The chain employs TRBV19 and TRBJ2-1; 9 bases are shared with TRBD2. The CDR3 length is 17 residues. After removal of 1 base from V and 0 bases from J, the junction contained 4 bases not matched to a gene. Looked up from germline, CDR1 is LNHDA and CDR2 is SQIVND (reference sequence). For the CDR3, the DNA is TGTGCCAGTAGTATAGGGCTAGCGGGGAACTCCTACAATGAGCAGTTCTTC. Protein: CASSIGLAGNSYNEQFF.

The V and J genes are TRBV7-9 and TRBJ1-2; D is unclear. This CDR3 contains 15 residues. The V gene's germline CDR1 is SEHNR and CDR2 FQNEAQ (reference sequence). Trimming cost V 6 bases and J 4 bases, with 18 bases left between them. The CDR3 DNA follows: TGTGCCAGCAGTTCGAGCTCCGCCCCCTCCTATGGCTACACCTTC. Translating gives CASSSSSAPSYGYTF. Variable domain in full (rest from reference TRBV7-9 and TRBJ1-2): DTGVSQNPRHKITKRGQNVTFRCDPISEHNRLYWYRQTLGQGPEFLTYFQNEAQLEKSRLLSDRFSAERPKGSFSTLEIQRTEQGDSAMYLCASSSSSAPSYGYTFGSGTRLTVV.

The genes are TRBV10-1 and TRBJ2-5; D is perhaps TRBD1 (6 bases). Germline lookup yields CDR1 WNHNN and CDR2 SYGVQD (reference sequence). There are 13 residues in the CDR3. Trimming stripped 6 bases from V and 4 bases from J, with 12 bases between. The CDR3 nucleotides read TGCGCCAGCAGCCCCACAGGGCGAGAGACCCAGTACTTC. Translated, it gives CASSPTGRETQYF.

The chain employs TRBV7-8 and TRBJ1-2, with a tentative D call TRBD1 (5 bases). This CDR3 is built from 14 residues. The V end was cut by 1 base, the J end by 8 bases, with 14 bases between. Looked up from germline, CDR1 is SGHVS and CDR2 is FQNEAQ. The CDR3 nucleotides read TGTGCCAGCAGCTTAGAGTGGGCAGGGAAGGGCTACACCTTC. Translation gives CASSLEWAGKGYTF.

The chain's CDR3 is CASSQDRGGGPDEQYF. The CDR3 DNA sequence: TGTGCCAGCAGCCAAGACCGGGGCGGGGGCCCTGACGAGCAGTACTTC. V is TRBV4-2 and J is TRBJ2-7, with D possibly TRBD2 on 7 matching bases. This CDR3 spans 16 amino acids. CDR1 and CDR2 from the germline V gene are LGHNA and YNFKEQ. The V gene lost 0 bases and the J gene lost 5 bases, with 17 bases spanning the gap.